The clone carrying this T cell receptor (beta chain) was recorded many times. No antigen is known for it. This entry is derived from a study of spatial heterogeneity in lung cancer. Study outcomes and limitations: Relative to follow-up, resection was when ubiquitous expanded tumor TCRs appeared more in blood.

Every molecule of TCR cDNA had its own unique molecular identifier. TCRdb used MiXCR to reprocess the 5' RACE reads, holding one entry per CDR3 protein. The table records over 50,000 distinct CDR3 sequences, around 8.4% of them present only once. CDR1 and CDR2 from the germline V gene are SGHNT and YENEEA. The V and J ends lost 1 base and 1 base respectively, with 4 bases between them. This CDR3 has 14 amino acids. Regarding time point: sample taken at primary tumor resection. Whole RNA, isolated from tumor, nontumor lung or frozen PBMC, was sequenced without prior sorting. The donors were 65 to 85 patients with non-small cell lung cancer that was early-stage and untreated.

The chain joins TRBV11-3 to TRBJ2-2; no clear D. Sequenced material: PBMCs, taken at surgery. This receptor was obtained from a female donor with early-stage non-small cell lung cancer. The CDR3 spells CASSLGQNTGELFF. In nucleotides, the CDR3 is TGTGCCAGCAGCTTAGGGCAGAACACCGGGGAGCTGTTTTTT.